The entry that follows covers one TCR beta chain sequence. Its specificity is unknown. The sample belongs to a study of cytomegalovirus exposure and HLA in healthy donors. General study findings and limits: It was taken for granted in presence/absence analyses that sequencing depth across donors was roughly uniform.

In the PCR, 60 Vbeta and 13 Jbeta primers were used. Sequencing was performed with immunoSEQ multiplex PCR; in TCRdb, only in-frame clones are kept and a portion is missing. Of 81,000 or so clones in the sample, just over 75% were seen once. The donors gave bone marrow, and they were healthy. Germline CDR1 reads WNHNN; CDR2 reads SYGVQD (reference sequence). The CDR3 length is 18 residues. V gave up 0 bases and J gave up 3 bases, with 20 bases separating them. The genes are TRBV10-1 and TRBJ1-2, with D unresolved. Sample: PBMCs. This TCR was sampled from a man between 45 and 60 years old in good health and CMV-seropositive. The CDR3 here is CASSESGRFSYPDYGYTF. CDR3 sequence (DNA): TGCGCCAGCAGTGAGTCTGGCAGGTTCTCCTACCCGGACTATGGCTACACCTTC.